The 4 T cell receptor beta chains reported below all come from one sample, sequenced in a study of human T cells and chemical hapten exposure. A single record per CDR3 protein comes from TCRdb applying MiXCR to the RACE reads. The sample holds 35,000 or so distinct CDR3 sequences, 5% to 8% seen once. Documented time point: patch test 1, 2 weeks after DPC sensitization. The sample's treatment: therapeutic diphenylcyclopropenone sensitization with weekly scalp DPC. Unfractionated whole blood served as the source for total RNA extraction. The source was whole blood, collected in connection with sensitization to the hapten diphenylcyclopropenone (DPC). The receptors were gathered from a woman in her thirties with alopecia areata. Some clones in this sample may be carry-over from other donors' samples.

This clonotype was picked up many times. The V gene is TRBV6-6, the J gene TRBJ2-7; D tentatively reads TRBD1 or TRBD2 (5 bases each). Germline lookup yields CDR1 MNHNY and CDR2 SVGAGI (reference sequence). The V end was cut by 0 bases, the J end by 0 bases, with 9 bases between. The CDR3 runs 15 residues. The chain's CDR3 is CASSYSSGSSYEQYF. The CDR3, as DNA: TGTGCCAGCAGTTACTCGTCAGGGAGCTCCTACGAGCAGTACTTC.

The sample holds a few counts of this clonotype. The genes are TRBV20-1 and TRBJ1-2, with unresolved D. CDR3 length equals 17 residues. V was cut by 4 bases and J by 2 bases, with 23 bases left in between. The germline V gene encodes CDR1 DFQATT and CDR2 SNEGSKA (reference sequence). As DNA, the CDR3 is TGCAGTGCTAATAGTTTCCTAACTCCAAATTCAAACTATGGCTACACCTTC. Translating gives CSANSFLTPNSNYGYTF.

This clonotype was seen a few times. CDR3 loop: CASSYGLSGSYNEQFF. CDR3 bases: TGTGCCAGCAGTTACGGTTTATCCGGCTCCTACAATGAGCAGTTCTTC. The rearrangement joins TRBV6-5 to TRBJ2-1; D call uncertain. CDR1 MNHEY and CDR2 SVGAGI come from the germline V gene. V dropped 2 bases and J dropped 0 bases, with 11 bases sitting between them. The CDR3 has 16 residues.

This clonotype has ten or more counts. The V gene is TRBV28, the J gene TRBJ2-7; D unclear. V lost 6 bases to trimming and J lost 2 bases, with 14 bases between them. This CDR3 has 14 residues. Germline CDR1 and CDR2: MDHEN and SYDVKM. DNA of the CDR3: TGTGCCAGCAGCCTTGGTGGCTCGACCTACGAGCAGTACTTC. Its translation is CASSLGGSTYEQYF.